This T cell receptor (beta chain) was obtained from a study of metastatic and nonmetastatic thyroid tumors (dated by TCRdb to the early 2020s). General notes on the study: For patients with malignant and with benign thyroid disease, the researchers compared repertoires between peripheral blood samples and tumor or nodule tissue samples.

Before undergoing thyroid surgery, none of the patients had been given any kind of treatment. Using T-cell receptor beta sequencing, the researchers looked back retrospectively at clinical samples from patients, gathered between about 2011 and 2018. V is trimmed back by 6 bases and J by 5 bases, and the junction contains 15 bases that no gene match accounts for. Per the germline V gene, MNHNS is the CDR1 and SASEGT is the CDR2. The CDR3 has 17 amino acids, counting the end cysteine and phenylalanine. The only DNA kept is the CDR3, 51 bases in frame from the first base. On the study overall, not on this receptor specifically: In both blood and tumor samples, TCR beta diversity was reported to be significantly higher in malignant tumors than in benign nodules.

This clone showed up just a few times. Its antigen is unknown. No much larger clonotype is one base removed from it; base qualities were not supplied. The library came from PCR. Sequencing took place on an Illumina HiSeq 4000. High-throughput sequencing was used to profile the CDR3 region of the TCR beta-chain in every patient. Per the authors' processing: The researchers built a classifier to tell apart papillary thyroid cancer patients with distant metastasis, based on CDR3 differences among clinicopathological groups. Repertoire diversity was assessed with the Shannon index, and tumor-blood repertoire similarity with the Morisita-Horn index. In-frame beta chains were kept once TCRdb had trimmed the public reads at Q25 with fastp and called clones with MiXCR. TCRdb's processing, not the study's, gives the V and J calls here. The sample table contains approximately 21,000 clones; only one count was recorded for about 23% of them. Jointly, the top ten make up 8.1% of the sample.

This TCR was recovered from a female donor with papillary thyroid cancer or a benign thyroid nodule (not recorded which). Some clones in this sample may be carry-over from other donors' samples. Sequenced sample: adjacent normal tissue. The V and J segments used are TRBV6-1 and TRBJ2-5, with 10 central nucleotides matching TRBD1. The bases read TGTGCCAGCAGCGCCGGGACAGGGGTCCCAACGTCGGAGACCCAGTACTTC. The resulting protein is CASSAGTGVPTSETQYF.